The following is a T cell receptor (beta chain) sequence with its context. Its matching antigen is unknown. This entry belongs to a study of blood T cells in healthy people across ages. Study-wide points: No one knew whether donors had CMV, which possibly confounded expanded clonotype changes.

This CDR3 spans 18 amino acids. With 1 base removed from V and 2 bases from J, the gap between germline ends came to 15 bases. Looked up from germline, CDR1 is LGHDT and CDR2 is YNNKEL (reference sequence). With a J-beta primer mix and a sample-barcoded 5' primer, a second PCR ran roughly 6 to 11 cycles. TCRdb analysed the 5' RACE reads with MiXCR anew, one entry per CDR3 protein. The sample shows 1,100,000 or so distinct CDR3 sequences, around 45% of them seen only once. This chain links TRBV3-1 with TRBJ2-6; D is possibly TRBD1 or TRBD2 (6 bases each). The specimen sequenced was blood. The clonotype was recovered from a woman aged 60-75 years in good health. The CDR3 nucleotides read TGTGCCAGCAGCCAAGTTGCCAGGGGAGGCGCTGGGGCCAACGTCCTGACTTTC. It is translated as CASSQVARGGAGANVLTF.